The count of the clone carrying this TCR beta chain is one. No antigen is known for it. The data are from a study of shared clonotypes between healthy human individuals. Across the whole study: Participating donors consisted of two women and three men aged 18 to 49. Overall study results and limits: Clonotypes which were not shared had lower generation probabilities than clonotypes that all four donors shared. In having few donors, the study represented limited genetic and exposure-history diversity.

In germline, CDR1 is MDHEN, CDR2 SYDVKM. This CDR3 has 10 residues. The V gene lost 5 bases and the J gene lost 8 bases, with 4 bases spanning the gap. Researchers ran the assay at a deep level. The table came from immunoSEQ multiplex PCR; TCRdb's copy has only in-frame clones and leaves some out. The sample contains fewer than 2.5 million clones, 90% to 95% of which appear only once. Specimen: naive CD4+ T cells from PBMCs. Specified subset: CD45RA+ positively selected. The receptor's source is a man between 18 and 29 years old in good health. Some clones in this sample may be carry-over from other donors' samples. The chain is built from TRBV28 and TRBJ2-1; D remains unclear. The CDR3 protein is CASSNHEQFF. Here the CDR3 DNA reads TGTGCCAGCAGTAACCATGAGCAGTTCTTC.